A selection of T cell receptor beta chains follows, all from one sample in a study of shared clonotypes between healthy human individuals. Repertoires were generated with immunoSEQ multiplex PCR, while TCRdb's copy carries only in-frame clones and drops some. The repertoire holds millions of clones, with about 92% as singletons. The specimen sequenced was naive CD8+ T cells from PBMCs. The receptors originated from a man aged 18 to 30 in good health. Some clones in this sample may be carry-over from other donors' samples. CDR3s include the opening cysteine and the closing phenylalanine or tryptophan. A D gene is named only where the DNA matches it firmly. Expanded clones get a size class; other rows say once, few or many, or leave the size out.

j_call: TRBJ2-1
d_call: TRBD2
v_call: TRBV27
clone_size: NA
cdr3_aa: CASSLSLGTSFLDEQFF
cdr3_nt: TGTGCCAGCAGTTTATCGCTCGGGACTAGTTTCTTGGATGAGCAGTTCTTC

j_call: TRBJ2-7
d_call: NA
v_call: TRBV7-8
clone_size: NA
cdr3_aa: CASSLHYYEQYF
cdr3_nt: TGTGCCAGCAGCTTACACTACTACGAGCAGTACTTC

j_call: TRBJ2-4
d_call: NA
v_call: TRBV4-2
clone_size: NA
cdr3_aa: CASSQDQAELAKNIQYF
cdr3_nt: TGTGCCAGCAGCCAAGATCAAGCAGAGCTAGCCAAAAACATTCAGTACTTC

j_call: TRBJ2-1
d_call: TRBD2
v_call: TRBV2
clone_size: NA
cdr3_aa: CASRPGRTSGSSYNEQFF
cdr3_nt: TGTGCCAGCAGGCCGGGCAGGACTAGCGGGAGCTCCTACAATGAGCAGTTCTTC

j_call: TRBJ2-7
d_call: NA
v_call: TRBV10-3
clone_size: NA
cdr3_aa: CAHGAEAYEQYF
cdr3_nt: TGTGCCCACGGAGCGGAGGCCTACGAGCAGTACTTC

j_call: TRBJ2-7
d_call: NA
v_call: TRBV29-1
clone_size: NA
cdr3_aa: CSVEVGRYEQYF
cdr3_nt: TGCAGCGTTGAAGTCGGCAGATACGAGCAGTACTTC

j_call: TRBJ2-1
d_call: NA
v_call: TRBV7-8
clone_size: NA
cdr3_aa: CASALAGVSYNEQFF
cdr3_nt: TGTGCCAGCGCCCTCGCCGGGGTATCCTACAATGAGCAGTTCTTC

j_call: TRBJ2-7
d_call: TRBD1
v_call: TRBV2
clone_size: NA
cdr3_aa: CASRTVRGLVEQYF
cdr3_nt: TGTGCCAGCAGGACTGTCAGGGGGCTCGTCGAGCAGTACTTC

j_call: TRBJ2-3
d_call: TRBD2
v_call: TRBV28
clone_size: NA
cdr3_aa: CASNPLAGGLTDTQYF
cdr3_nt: TGTGCCAGCAACCCTCTAGCGGGCGGCCTCACAGATACGCAGTATTTT

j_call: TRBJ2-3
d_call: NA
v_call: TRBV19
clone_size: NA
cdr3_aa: CASSLGPGWYDTQYF
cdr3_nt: TGTGCCAGTAGTCTGGGCCCGGGTTGGTATGATACGCAGTATTTT

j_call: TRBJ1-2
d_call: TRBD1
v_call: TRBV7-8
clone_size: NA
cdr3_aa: CASSSTPQGGNGYTF
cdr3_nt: TGTGCCAGCAGCTCTACCCCCCAGGGGGGTAATGGCTACACCTTC

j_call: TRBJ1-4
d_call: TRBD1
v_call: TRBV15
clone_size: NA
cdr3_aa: CATSRDLAITTGALMKLFF
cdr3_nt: TGTGCCACCAGCAGAGATTTAGCCATTACGACAGGGGCGTTAATGAAACTGTTTTTT

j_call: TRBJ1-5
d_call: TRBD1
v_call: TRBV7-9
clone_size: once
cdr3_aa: CASSSDRGNQPQHF
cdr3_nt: TGTGCCAGCAGCTCAGACAGGGGTAACCAGCCCCAGCATTTT

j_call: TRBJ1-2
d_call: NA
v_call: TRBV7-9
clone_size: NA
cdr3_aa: CASNTREGEHYGYTF
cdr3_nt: TGTGCCAGCAACACCCGGGAGGGTGAACACTATGGCTACACCTTC

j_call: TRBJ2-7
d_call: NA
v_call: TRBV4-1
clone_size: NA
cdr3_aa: CASSTLGRESYEQYF
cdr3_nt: TGCGCCAGCAGCACCCTGGGCAGGGAATCCTACGAGCAGTACTTC

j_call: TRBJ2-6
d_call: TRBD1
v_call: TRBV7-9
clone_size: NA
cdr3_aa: CASSLVDGTVGSGANVLTF
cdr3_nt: TGTGCCAGCAGCTTAGTGGACGGGACAGTGGGGTCTGGGGCCAACGTCCTGACTTTC

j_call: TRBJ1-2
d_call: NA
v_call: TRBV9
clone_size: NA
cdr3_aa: CASSGGEYGYTF
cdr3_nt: TGTGCCAGCAGCGGAGGGGAGTATGGCTACACCTTC

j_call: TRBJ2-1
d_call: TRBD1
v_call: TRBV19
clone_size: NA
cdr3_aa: CASSIRDRGGDEQFF
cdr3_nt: TGTGCCAGTAGTATCCGTGACAGGGGTGGCGATGAGCAGTTCTTC

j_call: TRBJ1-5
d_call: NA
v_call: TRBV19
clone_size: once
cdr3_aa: CASSGGLKSGPQHF
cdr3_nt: TGTGCCAGTAGTGGGGGGCTAAAATCAGGGCCCCAGCATTTT

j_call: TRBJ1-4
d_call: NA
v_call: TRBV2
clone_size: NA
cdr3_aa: CASSYIQVATNEKLFF
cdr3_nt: TGTGCCAGCAGCTACATACAGGTTGCAACTAATGAAAAACTGTTTTTT

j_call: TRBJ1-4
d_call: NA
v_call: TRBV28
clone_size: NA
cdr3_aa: CASSPLGVANEKLFF
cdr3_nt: TGTGCCAGCAGTCCCCTGGGGGTTGCTAATGAAAAACTGTTTTTT

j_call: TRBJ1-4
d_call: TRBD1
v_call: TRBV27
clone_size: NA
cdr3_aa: CASTRTGSNEKLFF
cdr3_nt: TGTGCCAGCACCAGGACAGGGTCTAATGAAAAACTGTTTTTT

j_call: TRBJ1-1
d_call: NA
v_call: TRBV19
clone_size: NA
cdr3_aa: CASSGTGAGNTEAFF
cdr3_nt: TGTGCCAGTAGTGGGACCGGGGCAGGGAACACTGAAGCTTTCTTT

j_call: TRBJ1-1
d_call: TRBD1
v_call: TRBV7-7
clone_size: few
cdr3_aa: CASSPWTGLNTEAFF
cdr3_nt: TGTGCCAGCAGCCCCTGGACAGGATTGAACACTGAAGCTTTCTTT

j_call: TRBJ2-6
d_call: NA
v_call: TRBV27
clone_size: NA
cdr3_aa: CASSLSGANVLTF
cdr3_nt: TGTGCCAGCTCCCTATCTGGGGCCAACGTCCTGACTTTC

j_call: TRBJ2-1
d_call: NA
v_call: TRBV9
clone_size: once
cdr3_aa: CASSAAPRNYYNEQFF
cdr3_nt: TGTGCCAGCAGCGCCGCCCCCAGGAATTACTACAATGAGCAGTTCTTC

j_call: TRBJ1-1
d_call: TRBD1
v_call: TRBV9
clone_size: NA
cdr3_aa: CASSQGGAPSPTTEAFF
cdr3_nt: TGTGCCAGCAGCCAGGGGGGGGCACCGAGCCCGACCACTGAAGCTTTCTTT

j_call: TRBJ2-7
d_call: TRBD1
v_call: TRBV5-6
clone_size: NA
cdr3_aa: CASSQFQGAYEQYF
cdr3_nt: TGTGCCAGCAGTCAGTTCCAGGGGGCCTACGAGCAGTACTTC

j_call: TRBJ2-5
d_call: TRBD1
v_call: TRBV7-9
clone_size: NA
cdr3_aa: CASSPRTGQETQYF
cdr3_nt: TGTGCCAGCAGCCCACGGACAGGCCAAGAGACCCAGTACTTC

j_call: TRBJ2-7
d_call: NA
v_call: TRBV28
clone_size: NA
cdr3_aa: CASSPPSSYEQYF
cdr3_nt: TGTGCCAGCAGCCCCCCTAGCTCCTACGAGCAGTACTTC

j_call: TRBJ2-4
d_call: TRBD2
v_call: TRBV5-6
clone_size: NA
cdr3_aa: CASSLEVEGGRNSIQYF
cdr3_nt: TGTGCCAGCAGCTTGGAGGTAGAGGGAGGGAGGAACAGCATTCAGTACTTC

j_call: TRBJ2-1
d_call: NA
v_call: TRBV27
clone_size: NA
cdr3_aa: CASSTGFGGGNEQFF
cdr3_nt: TGTGCCAGCAGCACAGGGTTCGGGGGAGGCAATGAGCAGTTCTTC

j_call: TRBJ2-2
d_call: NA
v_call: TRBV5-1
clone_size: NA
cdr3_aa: CASMYAGELFF
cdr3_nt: TGCGCCAGCATGTATGCCGGGGAGCTGTTTTTT

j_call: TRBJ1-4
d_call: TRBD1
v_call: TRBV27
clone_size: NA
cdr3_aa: CASSLRLTGEDEKLFF
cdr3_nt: TGTGCCAGCAGTTTAAGATTGACAGGGGAGGATGAAAAACTGTTTTTT